These 14 T cell receptor beta chains were sequenced from one sample in a study of T-cell reconstitution after alpha-beta-depleted transplantation in children. Unique molecular identifiers were used to barcode this TCRbeta library. TCRdb passed the PCR reads through MiXCR, listing each CDR3 protein once. The data show approximately 430,000 distinct CDR3 sequences, with roughly 17% seen just once and around 30% held by the top ten. The material was PBMCs, mostly from graft donor cells, obtained 360 days after TCRalphabeta/CD19-depleted stem cell transplant. These receptors came from a boy under two years old who had a stem cell transplant for Wiskott-Aldrich syndrome, so the T cells may come from the graft donor.

This clonotype showed up just a few times. The CDR3 protein is CSAGLGGNEKLFF. CDR3 bases: TGCAGTGCTGGTCTGGGAGGGAATGAAAAACTGTTTTTT. The chain combines TRBV20-1 with TRBJ1-4; no reliable D call. The germline V and J ends were trimmed by 5 bases and 5 bases, with 12 bases remaining between them. The CDR3 is made up of 13 amino acids. The germline V gene has CDR1 DFQATT and CDR2 SNEGSKA (reference sequence).

The chain recombines TRBV28 with TRBJ2-1; possibly TRBD1 for D (6 bases). Trimming stripped 5 bases from V and 8 bases from J, with 13 bases between. The CDR3 is made up of 13 amino acids. Germline V gene sequence: CDR1 MDHEN, CDR2 SYDVKM. Here the CDR3 reads CASSPWDIDEQFF. The CDR3 nucleotides read TGTGCCAGCAGTCCTTGGGACATAGATGAGCAGTTCTTC.

V gene TRBV20-1 combines with J gene TRBJ2-5; D perhaps matches TRBD1 (6 bases). The CDR3 loop spans 13 amino acids. Germline CDR1 and CDR2: DFQATT and SNEGSKA (reference sequence). V was cut by 2 bases and J by 5 bases, with 12 bases left in between. The CDR3 DNA sequence: TGCAGTGCTAGACTTCCCGACAGGGAGACCCAGTACTTC. Amino acid sequence: CSARLPDRETQYF.

The chain employs TRBV27 and TRBJ2-1, with TRBD2 identical over 12 bases. V lost 6 bases and J lost 2; bases outside the gene matches: 2. Germline values: CDR1 MNHEY, CDR2 SMNVEV (reference sequence). CDR3 length: 15 amino acids. CDR3 region: CASSTSGRTYNEQFF. In nucleotides, the CDR3 is TGTGCCAGCAGCACTAGCGGGAGGACCTACAATGAGCAGTTCTTC.

V usage is TRBV29-1 and J usage is TRBJ2-7; 12 nucleotides agree with TRBD1. J gave up 7 bases and V 6 bases, and 10 bases lay outside the gene matches. Germline V gene data show CDR1 as SQVTM and CDR2 as ANQGSEA. CDR3 length equals 14 residues. For the CDR3, the DNA is TGCAGCGTCTCCCCGGGACAGGGGGCGTGGGAGCAGTACTTC. The encoded protein is CSVSPGQGAWEQYF.

The V and J genes are TRBV7-8 and TRBJ2-3; 10 bases line up with TRBD1. CDR3 length: 17 residues. Germline CDR1 SGHVS, CDR2 FQNEAQ. J was trimmed by 5 bases and V by 5 bases; bases with no gene match: 13. In nucleotides, the CDR3 is TGTGCCAGCAGCCAAAGGCCCGGGACAGGGGCGGTAGATACGCAGTATTTT. This encodes CASSQRPGTGAVDTQYF.

This clonotype was found a few times. This sequence joins TRBV6-2 or TRBV6-3 and TRBJ1-1, with TRBD1 matching 7 bases. The length of the CDR3 is 14 residues. CDR1 is MNHEY and CDR2 is SVGEGT in the germline V gene. V lost 8 bases, J lost 0 bases, and 6 bases stayed unmatched. The CDR3 spells CASSGQALNTEAFF. CDR3 nucleotide sequence: TGTGCCAGCTCCGGACAGGCCCTGAACACTGAAGCTTTCTTT.

This clonotype showed up just a few times. The chain recombines TRBV12-3 or TRBV12-4 with TRBJ2-7; D possibly corresponds to TRBD2 (7 bases). The CDR3 consists of 15 residues. The V end lost 3 bases, the J end lost 0 bases, and 12 bases lay between the germline ends. CDR3 sequence (DNA): TGTGCCAGCAGTTTTTTGGCGGGGGCCTCCTACGAGCAGTACTTC. Amino acid sequence: CASSFLAGASYEQYF.

The chain combines TRBV18 with TRBJ2-1; 10 bases align to TRBD2. Losses at the gene ends were 3 bases for V and 5 bases for J; bases not matched to a gene: 4. Germline V lookup: CDR1 KGHSH, CDR2 LQKENI. This CDR3 is built from 15 residues. In DNA, the CDR3 is TGTGCCAGCTCACCCTTAGCGGGGGGAAACAATGAGCAGTTCTTC. Its protein product is CASSPLAGGNNEQFF. Combining the CDR3 with reference TRBV18 and TRBJ2-1 gives the whole variable domain NAGVMQNPRHLVRRRGQEARLRCSPMKGHSHVYWYRQLPEEGLKFMVYLQKENIIDESGMPKERFSAEFPKEGPSILRIQQVVRGDSAAYFCASSPLAGGNNEQFFGPGTRLTVL.

This clonotype was seen a few times. V is TRBV28 and J is TRBJ2-3; no reliable D call. Trimming took 5 bases from V and 4 from J, leaving 7 bases between them. The CDR3 runs to 12 residues. Germline loops: CDR1 MDHEN, CDR2 SYDVKM. CDR3 amino acids: CASSGVPDTQYF. In DNA form, the CDR3 reads TGTGCCAGCAGTGGTGTCCCAGATACGCAGTATTTT.

This clonotype was detected only a few times. This chain joins TRBV20-1 and TRBJ2-7, with TRBD2 matching 15 bases. This CDR3 contains 15 residues. CDR1 and CDR2 (germline): DFQATT, SNEGSKA (reference sequence). V shed 3 bases, J shed 3 bases, and the junction held 3 bases outside the gene matches. As DNA, the CDR3 is TGCAGTGCTAGGGGACTAGCGGGAGGCCTCTACGAGCAGTACTTC. It specifies CSARGLAGGLYEQYF.

V is TRBV24-1 and J is TRBJ2-5; either TRBD1 or TRBD2 may fit D (5 bases each). Germline CDR1 is KGHDR and CDR2 is SFDVKD. The CDR3 consists of 16 residues. Trimming left V 4 bases short and J 4 bases short, with 18 bases between. CDR3 amino acids: CATSETGTSKGETQYF. The CDR3 coding sequence is TGTGCCACCAGTGAAACCGGGACGTCTAAGGGAGAGACCCAGTACTTC.

This clonotype was seen only a few times. The CDR3 DNA sequence: TGTGCCAGCAGCCAAAGACAGGTCTACAATGAGCAGTTCTTC. Translated, it gives CASSQRQVYNEQFF. The chain is built from TRBV7-9 and TRBJ2-1; TRBD1 might be the D (6 bases). Germline CDR1 reads SEHNR; CDR2 reads FQNEAQ (reference sequence). V lost 5 bases and J lost 3, with 11 bases in between. This CDR3 has 14 amino acids.

The chain carries TRBV12-3 or TRBV12-4 and TRBJ2-7; perhaps D is TRBD1 or TRBD2 (5 bases each). The CDR3 has 16 residues. V was pared by 5 bases and J by 4 bases, with 21 bases between. CDR3 in DNA: TGTGCCAGCAGTGTCGTCCGGGACGCTGGATCTTACGAGCAGTACTTC. This encodes CASSVVRDAGSYEQYF.